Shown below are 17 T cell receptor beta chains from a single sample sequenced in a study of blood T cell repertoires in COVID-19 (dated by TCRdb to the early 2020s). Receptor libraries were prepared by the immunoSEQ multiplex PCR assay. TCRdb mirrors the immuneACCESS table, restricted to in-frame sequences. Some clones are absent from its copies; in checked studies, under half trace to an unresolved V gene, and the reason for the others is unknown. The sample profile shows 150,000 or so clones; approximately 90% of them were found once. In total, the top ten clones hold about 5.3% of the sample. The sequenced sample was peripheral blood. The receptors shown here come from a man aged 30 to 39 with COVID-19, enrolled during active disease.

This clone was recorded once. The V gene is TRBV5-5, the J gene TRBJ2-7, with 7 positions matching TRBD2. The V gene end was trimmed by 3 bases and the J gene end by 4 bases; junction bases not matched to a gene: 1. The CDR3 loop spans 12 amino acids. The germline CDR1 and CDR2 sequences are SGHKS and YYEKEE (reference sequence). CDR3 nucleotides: TGTGCCAGCAGCTGGGAGGGTTACGAGCAGTACTTC. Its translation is CASSWEGYEQYF.

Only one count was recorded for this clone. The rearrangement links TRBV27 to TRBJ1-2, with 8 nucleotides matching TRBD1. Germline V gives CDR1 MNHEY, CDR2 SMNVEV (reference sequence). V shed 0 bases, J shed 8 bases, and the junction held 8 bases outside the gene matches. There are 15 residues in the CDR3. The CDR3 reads CASSLSWGAGGGYTF. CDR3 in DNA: TGTGCCAGCAGTTTATCGTGGGGAGCAGGGGGCGGCTACACCTTC.

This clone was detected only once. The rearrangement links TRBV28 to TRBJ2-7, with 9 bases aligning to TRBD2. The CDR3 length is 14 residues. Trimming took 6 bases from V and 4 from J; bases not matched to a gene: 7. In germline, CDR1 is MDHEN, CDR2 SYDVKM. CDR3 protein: CASRNSGSAYEQYF. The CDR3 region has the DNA TGTGCCAGCAGGAATAGCGGGAGTGCTTACGAGCAGTACTTC.

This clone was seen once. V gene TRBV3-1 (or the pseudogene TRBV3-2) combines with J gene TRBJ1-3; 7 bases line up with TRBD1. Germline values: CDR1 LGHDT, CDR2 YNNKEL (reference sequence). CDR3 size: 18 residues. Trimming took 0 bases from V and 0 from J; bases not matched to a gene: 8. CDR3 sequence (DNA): TGTGCCAGCAGCCAAGATTGGGCCGGGACAGACTCTGGAAACACCATATATTTT. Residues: CASSQDWAGTDSGNTIYF.

The CDR3 nucleotides are TGTGCCAGCAGCCTAAGGGGCGGCTCAAAGGGGACTGAAGCTTTCTTT. It encodes CASSLRGGSKGTEAFF. The J gene is TRBJ1-1, the V gene TRBV5-6; TRBD1 is a possible D gene (5 bases). Germline V CDR1 and CDR2: SGHDT, YYEEEE. The CDR3 contains 16 residues. Trimming stripped 4 bases from V and 5 bases from J, with 21 bases between.

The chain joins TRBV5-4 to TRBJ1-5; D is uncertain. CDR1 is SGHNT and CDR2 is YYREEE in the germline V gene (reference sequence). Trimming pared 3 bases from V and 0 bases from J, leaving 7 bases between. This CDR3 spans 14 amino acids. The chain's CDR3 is CASSSGLSNQPQHF. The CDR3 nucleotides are TGTGCCAGCAGCTCTGGACTTAGCAATCAGCCCCAGCATTTT.

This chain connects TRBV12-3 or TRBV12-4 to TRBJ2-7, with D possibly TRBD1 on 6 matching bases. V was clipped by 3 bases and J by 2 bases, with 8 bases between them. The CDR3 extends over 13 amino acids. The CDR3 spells CASSFGQTYEQYF. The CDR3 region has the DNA TGTGCCAGCAGTTTCGGACAGACCTACGAGCAGTACTTC.

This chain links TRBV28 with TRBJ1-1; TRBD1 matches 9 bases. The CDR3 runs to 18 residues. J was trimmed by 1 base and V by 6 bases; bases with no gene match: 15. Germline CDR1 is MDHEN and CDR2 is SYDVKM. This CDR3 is CASSARLGRGQGNTEAFF. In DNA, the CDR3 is TGTGCCAGCAGCGCGAGGCTGGGGAGGGGACAGGGGAACACTGAAGCTTTCTTT.

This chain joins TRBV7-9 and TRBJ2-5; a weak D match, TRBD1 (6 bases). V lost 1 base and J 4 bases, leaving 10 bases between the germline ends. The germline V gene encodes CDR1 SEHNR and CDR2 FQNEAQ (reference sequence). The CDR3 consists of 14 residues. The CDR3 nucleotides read TGTGCCAGCAGCTTAGGAGGGGGAAGAGAGACCCAGTACTTC. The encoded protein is CASSLGGGRETQYF.

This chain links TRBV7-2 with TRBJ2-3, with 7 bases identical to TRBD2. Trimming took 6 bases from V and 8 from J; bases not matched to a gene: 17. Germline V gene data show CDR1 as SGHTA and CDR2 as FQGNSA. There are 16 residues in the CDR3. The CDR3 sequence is CASRFSGYPPGGTQYF. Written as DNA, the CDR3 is TGTGCCAGCAGATTTAGCGGGTACCCCCCCGGTGGTACGCAGTATTTT.

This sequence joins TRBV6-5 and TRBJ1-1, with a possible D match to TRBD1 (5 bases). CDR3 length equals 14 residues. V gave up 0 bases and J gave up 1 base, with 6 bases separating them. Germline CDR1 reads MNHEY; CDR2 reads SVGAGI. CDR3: CASSYSQGNTEAFF. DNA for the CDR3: TGTGCCAGCAGTTACTCGCAGGGGAACACTGAAGCTTTCTTT.

The CDR3 DNA follows: TGCGCCAGCAGTGAGTTGAGACAGGGTTTAGGTGGCACTGAAGCTTTCTTT. Residues: CASSELRQGLGGTEAFF. V is TRBV10-1 and J is TRBJ1-1, with 7 nucleotides matching TRBD1. The germline gives CDR1 WNHNN, CDR2 SYGVQD (reference sequence). The CDR3 has 17 amino acids. J lost 4 bases, V lost 1 base, and 12 bases had no gene match.

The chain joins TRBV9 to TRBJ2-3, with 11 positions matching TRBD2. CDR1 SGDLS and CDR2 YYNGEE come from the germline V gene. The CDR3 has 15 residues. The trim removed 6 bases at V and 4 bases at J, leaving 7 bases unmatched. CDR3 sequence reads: CASNAGTSGADTQYF. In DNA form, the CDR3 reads TGTGCCAGCAACGCCGGGACTAGCGGCGCAGATACGCAGTATTTT.

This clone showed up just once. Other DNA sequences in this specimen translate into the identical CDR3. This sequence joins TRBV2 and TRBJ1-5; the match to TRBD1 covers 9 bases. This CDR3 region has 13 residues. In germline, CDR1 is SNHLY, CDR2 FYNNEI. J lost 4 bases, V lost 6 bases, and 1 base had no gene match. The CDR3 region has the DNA TGTGCCAGCAGAGGACAGGGGAATCAGCCCCAGCATTTT. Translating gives CASRGQGNQPQHF.

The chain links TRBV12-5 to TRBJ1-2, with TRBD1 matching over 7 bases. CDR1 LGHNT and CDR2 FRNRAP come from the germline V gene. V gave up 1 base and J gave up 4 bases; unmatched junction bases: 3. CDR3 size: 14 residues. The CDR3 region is CASGLDRDSYGYTF. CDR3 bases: TGTGCTAGTGGTTTGGACCGGGACAGCTATGGCTACACCTTC.

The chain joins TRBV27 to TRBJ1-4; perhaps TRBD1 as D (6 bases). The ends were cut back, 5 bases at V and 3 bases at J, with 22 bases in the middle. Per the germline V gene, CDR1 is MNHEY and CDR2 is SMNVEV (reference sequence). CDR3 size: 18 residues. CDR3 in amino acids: CASSISAGRGWSNEKLFF. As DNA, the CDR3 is TGTGCCAGCAGTATCTCGGCGGGCAGGGGCTGGTCTAATGAAAAACTGTTTTTT.

The CDR3 DNA follows: TGTGCAAGTCGGCTCCGAGAAGATCTAGCCAAAAACATTCAGTACTTC. Translated, it gives CASRLREDLAKNIQYF. The chain is built from TRBV12-2 and TRBJ2-4; the listed D gene, TRBD2, was not tested against the DNA. TRBV12-2 corresponds to a pseudogene. The CDR3 length is 16 residues.